This T cell receptor (beta chain) is from a study of PD-1 blockade in classical Hodgkin lymphoma. The protocol was immunoSEQ multiplex PCR, while the TCRdb copy is restricted to in-frame clones and leaves out a portion. Of some 31,000 clones listed, roughly 70% are singletons. Regarding the study as a whole: Patients excluded were those beginning nivolumab under 1 year after ASCT. It was CD4+ TCR diversity, not CD8+, that rose significantly by C4D1.

Regarding this clone: Its matching antigen is unknown.

This CDR3 contains 13 residues. From germline, CDR1 is LGHNT and CDR2 FRNRAP. Trimming at V came to 2 bases and at J to 4 bases, leaving 0 bases not matched to a gene. With no exception, relapse followed autologous stem cell transplantation in all patients, and brentuximab vedotin exposure varied. The material sequenced was peripheral blood mononuclear cells (PBMCs), taken before the second cycle of nivolumab. This TCR derives from a human donor with classical Hodgkin lymphoma. This chain uses TRBV12-5 with TRBJ1-1, with 8 positions matching TRBD1. CDR3 region: CASGLTGGTEAFF. CDR3 DNA: TGTGCTAGTGGTTTGACAGGGGGCACTGAAGCTTTCTTT.